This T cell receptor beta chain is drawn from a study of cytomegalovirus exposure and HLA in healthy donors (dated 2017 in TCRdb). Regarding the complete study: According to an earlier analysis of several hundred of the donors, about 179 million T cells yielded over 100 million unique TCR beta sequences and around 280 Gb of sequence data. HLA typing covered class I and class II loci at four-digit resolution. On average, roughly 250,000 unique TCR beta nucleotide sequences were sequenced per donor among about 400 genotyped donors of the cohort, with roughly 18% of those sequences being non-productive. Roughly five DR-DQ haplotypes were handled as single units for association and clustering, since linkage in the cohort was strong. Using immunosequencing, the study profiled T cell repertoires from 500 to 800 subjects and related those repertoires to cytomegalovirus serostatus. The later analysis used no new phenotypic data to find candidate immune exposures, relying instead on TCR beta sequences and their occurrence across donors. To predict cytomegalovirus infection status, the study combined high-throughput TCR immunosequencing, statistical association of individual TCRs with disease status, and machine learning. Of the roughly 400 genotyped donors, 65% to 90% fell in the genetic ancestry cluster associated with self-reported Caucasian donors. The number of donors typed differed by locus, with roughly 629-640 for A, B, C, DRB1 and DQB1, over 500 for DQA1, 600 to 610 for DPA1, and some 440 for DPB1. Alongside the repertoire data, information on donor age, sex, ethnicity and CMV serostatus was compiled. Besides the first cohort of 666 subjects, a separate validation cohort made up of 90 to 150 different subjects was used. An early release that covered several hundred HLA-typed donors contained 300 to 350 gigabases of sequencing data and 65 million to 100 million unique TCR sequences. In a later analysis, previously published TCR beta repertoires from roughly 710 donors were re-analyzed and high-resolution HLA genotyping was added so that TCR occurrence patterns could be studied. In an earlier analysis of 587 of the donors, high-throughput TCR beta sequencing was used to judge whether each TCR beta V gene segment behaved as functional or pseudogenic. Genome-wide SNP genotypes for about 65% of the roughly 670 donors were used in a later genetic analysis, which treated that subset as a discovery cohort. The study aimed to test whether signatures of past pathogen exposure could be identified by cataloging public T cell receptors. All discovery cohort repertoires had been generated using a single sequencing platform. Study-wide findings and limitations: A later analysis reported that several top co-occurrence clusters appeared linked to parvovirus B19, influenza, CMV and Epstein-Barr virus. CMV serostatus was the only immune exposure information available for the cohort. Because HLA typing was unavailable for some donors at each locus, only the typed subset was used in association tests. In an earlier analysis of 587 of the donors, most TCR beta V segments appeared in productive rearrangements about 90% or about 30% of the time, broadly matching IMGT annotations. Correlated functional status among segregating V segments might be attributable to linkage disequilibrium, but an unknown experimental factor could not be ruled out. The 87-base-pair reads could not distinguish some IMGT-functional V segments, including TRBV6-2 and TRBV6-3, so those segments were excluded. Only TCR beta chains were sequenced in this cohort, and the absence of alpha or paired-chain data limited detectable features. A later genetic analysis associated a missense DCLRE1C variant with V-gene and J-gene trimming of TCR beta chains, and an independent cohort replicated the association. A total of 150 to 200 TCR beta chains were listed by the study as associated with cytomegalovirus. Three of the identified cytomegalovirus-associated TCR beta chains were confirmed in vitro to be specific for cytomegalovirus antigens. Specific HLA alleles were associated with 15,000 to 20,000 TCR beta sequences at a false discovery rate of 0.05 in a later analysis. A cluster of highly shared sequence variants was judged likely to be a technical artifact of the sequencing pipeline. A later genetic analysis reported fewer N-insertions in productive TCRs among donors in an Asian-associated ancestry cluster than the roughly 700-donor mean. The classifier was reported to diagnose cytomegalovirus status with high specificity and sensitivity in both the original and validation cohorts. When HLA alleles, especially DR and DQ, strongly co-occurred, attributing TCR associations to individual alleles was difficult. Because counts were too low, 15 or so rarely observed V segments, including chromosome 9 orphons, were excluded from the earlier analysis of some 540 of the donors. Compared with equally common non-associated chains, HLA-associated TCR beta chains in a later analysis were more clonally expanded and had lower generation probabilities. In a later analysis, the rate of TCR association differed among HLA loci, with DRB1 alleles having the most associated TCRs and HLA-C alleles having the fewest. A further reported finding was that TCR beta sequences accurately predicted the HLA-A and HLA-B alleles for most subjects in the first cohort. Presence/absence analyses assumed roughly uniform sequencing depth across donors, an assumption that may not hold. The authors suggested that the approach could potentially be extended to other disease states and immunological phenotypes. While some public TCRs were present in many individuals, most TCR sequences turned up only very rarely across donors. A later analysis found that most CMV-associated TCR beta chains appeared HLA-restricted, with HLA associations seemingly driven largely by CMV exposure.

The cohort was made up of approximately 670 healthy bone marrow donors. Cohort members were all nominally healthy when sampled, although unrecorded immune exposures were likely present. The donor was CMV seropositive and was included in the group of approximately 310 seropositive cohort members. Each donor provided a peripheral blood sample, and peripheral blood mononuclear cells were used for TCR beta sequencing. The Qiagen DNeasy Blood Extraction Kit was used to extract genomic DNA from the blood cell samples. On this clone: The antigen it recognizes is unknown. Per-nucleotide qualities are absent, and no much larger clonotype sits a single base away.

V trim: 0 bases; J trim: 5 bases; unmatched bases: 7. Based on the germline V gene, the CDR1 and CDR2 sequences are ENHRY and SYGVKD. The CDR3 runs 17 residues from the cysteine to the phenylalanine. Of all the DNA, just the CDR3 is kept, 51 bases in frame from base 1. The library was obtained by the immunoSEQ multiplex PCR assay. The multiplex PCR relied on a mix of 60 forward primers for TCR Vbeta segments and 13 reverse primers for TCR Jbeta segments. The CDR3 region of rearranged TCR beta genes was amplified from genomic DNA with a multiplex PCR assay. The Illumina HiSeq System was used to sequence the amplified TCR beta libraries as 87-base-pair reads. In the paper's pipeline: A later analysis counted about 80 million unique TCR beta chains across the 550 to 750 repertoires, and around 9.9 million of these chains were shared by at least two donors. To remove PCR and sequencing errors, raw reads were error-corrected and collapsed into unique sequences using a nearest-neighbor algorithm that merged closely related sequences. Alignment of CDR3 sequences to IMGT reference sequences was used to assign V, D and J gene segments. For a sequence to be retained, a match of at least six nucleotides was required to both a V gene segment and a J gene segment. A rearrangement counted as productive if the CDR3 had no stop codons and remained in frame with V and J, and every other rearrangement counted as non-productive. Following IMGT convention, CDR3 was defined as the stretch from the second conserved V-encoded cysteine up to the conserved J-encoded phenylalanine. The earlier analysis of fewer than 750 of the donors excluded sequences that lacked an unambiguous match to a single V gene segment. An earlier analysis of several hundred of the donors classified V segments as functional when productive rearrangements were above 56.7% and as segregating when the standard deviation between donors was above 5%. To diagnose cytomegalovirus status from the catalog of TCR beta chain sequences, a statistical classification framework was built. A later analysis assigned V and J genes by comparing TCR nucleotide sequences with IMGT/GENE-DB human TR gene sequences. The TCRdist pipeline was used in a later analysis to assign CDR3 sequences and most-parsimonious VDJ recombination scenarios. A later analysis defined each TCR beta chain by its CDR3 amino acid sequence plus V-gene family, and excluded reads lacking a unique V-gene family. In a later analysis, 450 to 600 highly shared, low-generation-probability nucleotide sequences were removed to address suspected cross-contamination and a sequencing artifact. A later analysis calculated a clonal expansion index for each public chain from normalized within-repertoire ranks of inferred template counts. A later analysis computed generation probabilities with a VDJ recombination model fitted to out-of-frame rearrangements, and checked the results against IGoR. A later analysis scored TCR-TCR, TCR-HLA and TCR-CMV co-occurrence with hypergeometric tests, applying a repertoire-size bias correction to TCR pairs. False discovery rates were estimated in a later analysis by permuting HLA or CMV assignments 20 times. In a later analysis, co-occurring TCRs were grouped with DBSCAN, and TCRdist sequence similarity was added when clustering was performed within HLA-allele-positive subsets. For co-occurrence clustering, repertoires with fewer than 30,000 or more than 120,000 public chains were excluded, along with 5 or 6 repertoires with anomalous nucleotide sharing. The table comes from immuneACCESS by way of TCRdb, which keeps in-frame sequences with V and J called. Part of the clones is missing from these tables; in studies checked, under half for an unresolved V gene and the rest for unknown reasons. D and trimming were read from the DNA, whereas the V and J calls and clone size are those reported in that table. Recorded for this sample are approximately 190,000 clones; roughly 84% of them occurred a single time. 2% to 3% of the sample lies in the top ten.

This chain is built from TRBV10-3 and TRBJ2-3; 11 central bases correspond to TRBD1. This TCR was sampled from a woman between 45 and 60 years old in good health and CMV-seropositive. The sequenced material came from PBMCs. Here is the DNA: TGTGCCATCAGTGAGTCGTGGGGGACAGGGGGTCGAGATACGCAGTATTTT. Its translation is CAISESWGTGGRDTQYF.